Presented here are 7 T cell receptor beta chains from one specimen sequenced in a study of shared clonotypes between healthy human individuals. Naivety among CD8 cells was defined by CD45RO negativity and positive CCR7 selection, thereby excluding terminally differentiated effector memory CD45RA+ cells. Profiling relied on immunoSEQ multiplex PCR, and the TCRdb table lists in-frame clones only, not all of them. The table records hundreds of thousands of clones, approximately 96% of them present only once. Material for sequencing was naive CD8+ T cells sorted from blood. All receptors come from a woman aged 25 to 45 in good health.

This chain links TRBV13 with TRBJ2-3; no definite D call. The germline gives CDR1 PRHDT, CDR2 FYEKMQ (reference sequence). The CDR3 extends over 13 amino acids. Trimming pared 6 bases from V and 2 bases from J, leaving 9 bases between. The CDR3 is CASSFSSTDTQYF. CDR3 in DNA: TGTGCCAGCAGTTTCTCCTCCACAGATACGCAGTATTTT.

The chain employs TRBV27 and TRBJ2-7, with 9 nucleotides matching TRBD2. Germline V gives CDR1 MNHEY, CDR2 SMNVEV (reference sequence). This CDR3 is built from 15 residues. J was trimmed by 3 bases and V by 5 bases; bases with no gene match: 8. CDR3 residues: CASSPGTSTHYEQYF. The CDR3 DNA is TGTGCCAGCAGTCCCGGGACTAGCACCCACTACGAGCAGTACTTC.

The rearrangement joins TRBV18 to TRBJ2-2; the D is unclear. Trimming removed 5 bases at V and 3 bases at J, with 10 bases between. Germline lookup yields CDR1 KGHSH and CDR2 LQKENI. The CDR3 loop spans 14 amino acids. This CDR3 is CASSAPKDTGELFF. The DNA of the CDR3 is TGTGCCAGCTCAGCCCCCAAAGACACCGGGGAGCTGTTTTTT.

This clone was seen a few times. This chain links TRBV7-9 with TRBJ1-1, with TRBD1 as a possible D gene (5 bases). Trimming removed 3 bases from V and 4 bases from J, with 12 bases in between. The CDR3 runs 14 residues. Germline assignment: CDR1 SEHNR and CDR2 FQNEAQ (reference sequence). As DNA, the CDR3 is TGTGCCAGCAGCTTTGTCCAGGGCAGCACTGAAGCTTTCTTT. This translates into CASSFVQGSTEAFF.

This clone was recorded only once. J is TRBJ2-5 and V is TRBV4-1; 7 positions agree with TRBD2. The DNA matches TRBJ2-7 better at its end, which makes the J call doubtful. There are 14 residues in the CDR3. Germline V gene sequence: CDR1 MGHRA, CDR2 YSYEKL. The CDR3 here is CASSQGSGGYEQYF. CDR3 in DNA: TGCGCCAGCAGCCAGGGGTCGGGGGGCTACGAGCAGTACTTC.

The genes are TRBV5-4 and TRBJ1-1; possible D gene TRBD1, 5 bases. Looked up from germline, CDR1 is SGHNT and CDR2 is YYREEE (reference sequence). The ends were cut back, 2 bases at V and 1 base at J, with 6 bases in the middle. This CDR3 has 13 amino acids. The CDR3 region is CASSFGTNTEAFF. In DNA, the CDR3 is TGTGCCAGCAGCTTCGGGACGAACACTGAAGCTTTCTTT. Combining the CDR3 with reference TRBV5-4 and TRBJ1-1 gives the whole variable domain ETGVTQSPTHLIKTRGQQVTLRCSSQSGHNTVSWYQQALGQGPQFIFQYYREEENGRGNFPPRFSGLQFPNYSSELNVNALELDDSALYLCASSFGTNTEAFFGQGTRLTVV.

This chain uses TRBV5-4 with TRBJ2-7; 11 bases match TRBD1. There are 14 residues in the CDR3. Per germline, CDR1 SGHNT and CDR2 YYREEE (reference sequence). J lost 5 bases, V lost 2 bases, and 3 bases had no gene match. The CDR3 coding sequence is TGTGCCAGCAGCTTAGGACAGGGGGCCAACGAGCAGTACTTC. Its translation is CASSLGQGANEQYF.